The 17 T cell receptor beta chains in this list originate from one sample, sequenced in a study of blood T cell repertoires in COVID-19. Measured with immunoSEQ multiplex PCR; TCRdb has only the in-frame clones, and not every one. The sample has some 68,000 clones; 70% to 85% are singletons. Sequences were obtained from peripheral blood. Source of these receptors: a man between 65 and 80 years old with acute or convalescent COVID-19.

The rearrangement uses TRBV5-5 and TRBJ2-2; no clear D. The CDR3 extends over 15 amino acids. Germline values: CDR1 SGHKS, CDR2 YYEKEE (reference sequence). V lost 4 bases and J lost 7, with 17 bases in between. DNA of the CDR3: TGTGCCAGCAGCACCTTGTCGGGTATGATCGGGGAGCTGTTTTTT. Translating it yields CASSTLSGMIGELFF.

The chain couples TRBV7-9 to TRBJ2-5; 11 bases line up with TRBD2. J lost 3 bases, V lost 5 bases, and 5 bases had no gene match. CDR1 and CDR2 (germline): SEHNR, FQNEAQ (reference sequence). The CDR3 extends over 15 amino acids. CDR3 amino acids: CASSGGSGREETQYF. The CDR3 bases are TGTGCCAGCAGCGGGGGTAGCGGGAGGGAAGAGACCCAGTACTTC.

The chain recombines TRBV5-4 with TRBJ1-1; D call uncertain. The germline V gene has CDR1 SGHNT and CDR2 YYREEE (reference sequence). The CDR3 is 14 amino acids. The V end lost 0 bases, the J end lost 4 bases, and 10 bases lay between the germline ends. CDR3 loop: CASSLERVGTEAFF. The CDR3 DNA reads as TGTGCCAGCAGCTTGGAGCGAGTAGGCACTGAAGCTTTCTTT.

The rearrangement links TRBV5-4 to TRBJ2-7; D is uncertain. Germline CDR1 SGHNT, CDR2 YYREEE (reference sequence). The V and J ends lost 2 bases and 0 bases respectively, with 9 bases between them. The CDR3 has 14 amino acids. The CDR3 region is CASSFPGDSYEQYF. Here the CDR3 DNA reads TGTGCCAGCAGCTTCCCAGGCGACTCCTACGAGCAGTACTTC.

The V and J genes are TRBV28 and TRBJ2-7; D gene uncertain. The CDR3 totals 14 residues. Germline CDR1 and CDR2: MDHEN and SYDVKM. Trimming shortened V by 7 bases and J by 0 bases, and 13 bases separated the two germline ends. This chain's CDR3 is CASTPGRSSYEQYF. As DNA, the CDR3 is TGTGCCAGCACCCCGGGTCGCAGCTCCTACGAGCAGTACTTC.

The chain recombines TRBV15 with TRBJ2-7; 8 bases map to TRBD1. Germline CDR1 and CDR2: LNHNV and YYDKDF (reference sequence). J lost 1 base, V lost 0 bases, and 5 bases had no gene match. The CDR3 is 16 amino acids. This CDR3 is CATSRDGRTGSYEQYF. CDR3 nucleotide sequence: TGTGCCACCAGCAGAGATGGAAGGACAGGGTCCTACGAGCAGTACTTC.

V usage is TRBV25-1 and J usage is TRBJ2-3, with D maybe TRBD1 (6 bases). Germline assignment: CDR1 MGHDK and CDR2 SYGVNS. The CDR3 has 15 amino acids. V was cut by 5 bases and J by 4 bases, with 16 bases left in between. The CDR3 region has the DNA TGTGCCAGCAGTCAAGGCAGGGGTAGGGCAGATACGCAGTATTTT. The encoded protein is CASSQGRGRADTQYF.

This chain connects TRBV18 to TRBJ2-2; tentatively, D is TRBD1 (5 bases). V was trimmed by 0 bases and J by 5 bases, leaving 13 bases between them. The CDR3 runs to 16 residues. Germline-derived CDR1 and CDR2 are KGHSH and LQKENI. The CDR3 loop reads CASSPPGGAETGELFF. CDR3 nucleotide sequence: TGTGCCAGCTCACCACCGGGTGGGGCAGAGACCGGGGAGCTGTTTTTT.

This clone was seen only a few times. The CDR3 is CATQTTGVHGNEQFF. The CDR3 DNA reads TGTGCCACCCAAACCACAGGGGTTCACGGCAATGAGCAGTTCTTC. The chain recombines TRBV19 with TRBJ2-1, with 7 nucleotides matching TRBD1. The germline gives CDR1 LNHDA, CDR2 SQIVND (reference sequence). CDR3 size: 15 residues. Germline trimming cut 10 bases from V and 6 bases from J; bases unmatched to any gene: 15.

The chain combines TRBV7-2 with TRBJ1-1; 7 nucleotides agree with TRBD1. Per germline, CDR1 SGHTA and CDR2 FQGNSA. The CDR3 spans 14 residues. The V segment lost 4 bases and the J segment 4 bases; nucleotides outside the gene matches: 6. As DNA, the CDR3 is TGTGCCAGCAGCTACAGGGGAGGTGGCACTGAAGCTTTCTTT. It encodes CASSYRGGGTEAFF. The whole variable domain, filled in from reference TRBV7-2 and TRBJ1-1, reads GAGVSQSPSNKVTEKGKDVELRCDPISGHTALYWYRQSLGQGLEFLIYFQGNSAPDKSGLPSDRFSAERTGGSVSTLTIQRTQQEDSAVYLCASSYRGGGTEAFFGQGTRLTVV.

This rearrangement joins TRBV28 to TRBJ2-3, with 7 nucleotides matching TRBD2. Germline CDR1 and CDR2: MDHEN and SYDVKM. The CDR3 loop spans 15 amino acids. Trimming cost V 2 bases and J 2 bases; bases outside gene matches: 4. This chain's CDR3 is CASSLGGSLTDTQYF. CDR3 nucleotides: TGTGCCAGCAGTTTAGGCGGGAGCCTCACAGATACGCAGTATTTT.

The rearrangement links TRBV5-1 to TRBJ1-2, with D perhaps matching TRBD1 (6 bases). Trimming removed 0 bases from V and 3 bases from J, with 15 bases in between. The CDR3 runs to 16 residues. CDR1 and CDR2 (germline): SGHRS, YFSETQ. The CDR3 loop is CASSLGTAKTYYGYTF. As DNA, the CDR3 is TGCGCCAGCAGCTTGGGGACAGCCAAAACCTACTATGGCTACACCTTC.

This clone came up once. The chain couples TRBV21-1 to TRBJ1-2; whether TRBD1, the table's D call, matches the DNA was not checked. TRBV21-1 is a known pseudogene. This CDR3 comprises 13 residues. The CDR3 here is CASSKTGGWGYTF. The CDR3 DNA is TGTGCCAGCAGCAAGACAGGGGGCTGGGGCTACACCTTC.

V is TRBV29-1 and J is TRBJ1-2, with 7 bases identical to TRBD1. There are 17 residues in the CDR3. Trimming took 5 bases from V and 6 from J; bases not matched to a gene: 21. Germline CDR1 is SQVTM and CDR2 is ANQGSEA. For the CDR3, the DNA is TGCAGCGTTTCCATGTCAATCGAGGGGGCGATAGAGAATGGCTACACCTTC. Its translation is CSVSMSIEGAIENGYTF.

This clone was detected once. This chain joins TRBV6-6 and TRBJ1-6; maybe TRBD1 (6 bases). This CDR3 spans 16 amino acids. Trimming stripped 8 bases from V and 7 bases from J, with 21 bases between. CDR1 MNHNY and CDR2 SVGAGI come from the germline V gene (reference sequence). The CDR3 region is CASQIQGVSENSPLHF. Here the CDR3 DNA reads TGTGCCAGCCAGATACAGGGAGTTTCGGAGAATTCACCCCTCCACTTT.

This CDR3 is CASSLAQGTSYEQYF. DNA of the CDR3: TGCGCCAGCAGCTTGGCCCAGGGGACCTCCTACGAGCAGTACTTC. The genes are TRBV5-1 and TRBJ2-7; a weak D match, TRBD1 (6 bases). The CDR3 sequence is 15 residues long. CDR1 SGHRS and CDR2 YFSETQ come from the germline V gene. The ends were cut back, 0 bases at V and 0 bases at J, with 10 bases in the middle.

CDR3 sequence: CASSLWADGEPEQYF. The CDR3 nucleotides read TGTGCCAGCAGCTTATGGGCCGACGGGGAACCCGAGCAGTACTTC. The chain uses TRBV5-6 and TRBJ2-7; D may be TRBD2 (5 bases). Trimming took off 2 bases at V and 6 bases at J, with 18 bases between the two ends. The CDR3 runs 15 residues. The germline gives CDR1 SGHDT, CDR2 YYEEEE.